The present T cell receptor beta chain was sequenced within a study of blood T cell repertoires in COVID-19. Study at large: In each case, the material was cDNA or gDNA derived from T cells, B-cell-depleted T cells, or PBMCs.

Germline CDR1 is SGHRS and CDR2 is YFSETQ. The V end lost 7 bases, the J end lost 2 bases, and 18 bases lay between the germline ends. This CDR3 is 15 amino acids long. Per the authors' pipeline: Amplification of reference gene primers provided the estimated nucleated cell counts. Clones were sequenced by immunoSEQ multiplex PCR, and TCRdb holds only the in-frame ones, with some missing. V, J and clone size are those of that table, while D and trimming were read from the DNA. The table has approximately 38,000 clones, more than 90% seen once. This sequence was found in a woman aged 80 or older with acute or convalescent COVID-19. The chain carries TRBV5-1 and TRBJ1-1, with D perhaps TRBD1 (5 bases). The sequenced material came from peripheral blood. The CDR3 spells CASRRGSGDNTEAFF. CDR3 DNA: TGCGCCAGCCGGCGGGGGAGTGGAGATAACACTGAAGCTTTCTTT.